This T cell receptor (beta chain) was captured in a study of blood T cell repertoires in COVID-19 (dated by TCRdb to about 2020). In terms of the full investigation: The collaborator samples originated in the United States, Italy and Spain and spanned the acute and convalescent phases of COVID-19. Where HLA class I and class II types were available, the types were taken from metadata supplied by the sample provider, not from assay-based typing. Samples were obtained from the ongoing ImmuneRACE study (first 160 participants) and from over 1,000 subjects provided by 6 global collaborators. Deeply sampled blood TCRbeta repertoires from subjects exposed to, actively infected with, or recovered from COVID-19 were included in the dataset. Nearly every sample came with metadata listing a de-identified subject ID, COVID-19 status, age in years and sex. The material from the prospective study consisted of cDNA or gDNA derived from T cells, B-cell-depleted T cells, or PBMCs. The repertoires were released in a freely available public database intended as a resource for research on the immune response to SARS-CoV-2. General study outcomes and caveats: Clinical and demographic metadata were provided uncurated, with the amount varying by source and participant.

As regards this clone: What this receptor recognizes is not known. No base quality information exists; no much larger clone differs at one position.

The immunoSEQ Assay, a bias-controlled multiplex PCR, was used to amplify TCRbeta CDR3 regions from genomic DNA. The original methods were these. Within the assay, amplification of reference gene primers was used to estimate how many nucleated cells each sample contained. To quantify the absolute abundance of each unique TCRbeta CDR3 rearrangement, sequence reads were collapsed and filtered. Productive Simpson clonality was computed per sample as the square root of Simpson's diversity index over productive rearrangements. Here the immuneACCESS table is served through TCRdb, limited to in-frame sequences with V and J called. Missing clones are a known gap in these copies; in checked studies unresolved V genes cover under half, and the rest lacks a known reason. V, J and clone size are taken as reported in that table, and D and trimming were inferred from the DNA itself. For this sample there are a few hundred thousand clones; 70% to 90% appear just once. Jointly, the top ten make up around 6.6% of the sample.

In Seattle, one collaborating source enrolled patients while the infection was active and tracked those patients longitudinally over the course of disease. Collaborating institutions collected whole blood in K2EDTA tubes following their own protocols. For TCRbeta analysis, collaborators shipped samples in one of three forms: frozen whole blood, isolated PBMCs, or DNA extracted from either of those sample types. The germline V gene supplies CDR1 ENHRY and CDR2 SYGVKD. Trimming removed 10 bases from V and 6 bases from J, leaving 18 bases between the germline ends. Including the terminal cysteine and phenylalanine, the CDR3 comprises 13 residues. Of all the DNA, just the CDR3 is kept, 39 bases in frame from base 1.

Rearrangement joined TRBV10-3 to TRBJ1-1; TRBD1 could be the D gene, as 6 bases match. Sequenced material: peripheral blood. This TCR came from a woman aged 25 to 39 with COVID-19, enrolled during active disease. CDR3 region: CATAGGAPSEAFF. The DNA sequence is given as TGTGCCACCGCGGGGGGGGCCCCGTCTGAAGCTTTCTTT.